A single sample is the source of the 5 T cell receptor beta chains below, sequenced in a study of blood T cell repertoires in COVID-19. Assay used: immunoSEQ multiplex PCR; TCRdb lists only in-frame clones, some missing. The sample consists of about 170,000 clones, approximately 81% of them appearing once. Sample: peripheral blood. These receptors came from a woman aged 70-85 years with COVID-19, enrolled during active disease.

CDR3 bases: TGTGCCAGCAGCTTTGCTCTAGCGGATCAAGAGACCCAGTACTTC. Translating it yields CASSFALADQETQYF. J is TRBJ2-5 and V is TRBV7-9; 7 bases are a match to TRBD2. CDR1 is SEHNR, CDR2 FQNEAQ, per germline (reference sequence). V lost 3 bases and J lost 2; bases outside the gene matches: 6. The CDR3 has 15 amino acids.

V is TRBV3-1 (or the pseudogene TRBV3-2) and J is TRBJ1-1; TRBD1 is a possible D gene (6 bases). This CDR3 has 15 amino acids. V lost 3 bases and J lost 8, with 19 bases in between. CDR1 is LGHDT, CDR2 YNNKEL, per germline (reference sequence). The CDR3 spells CASSQGLLGGLEAFF. DNA for the CDR3: TGTGCCAGCAGCCAGGGTCTCCTCGGGGGGCTCGAAGCTTTCTTT.

The genes are TRBV30 and TRBJ2-2; TRBD2 agrees at 7 bases. V was clipped by 2 bases and J by 6 bases; unmatched bases: 6. Per the germline V gene, CDR1 is GTSNPN and CDR2 is SVGIG (reference sequence). This CDR3 is 14 amino acids long. CDR3 DNA sequence: TGTGCCTGGAGTCCCCCCCGGGAGGCCGGGGAGCTGTTTTTT. Residues: CAWSPPREAGELFF.

This clone was recorded once. The V gene is TRBV5-6, the J gene TRBJ1-5; the D is unclear. The germline V and J ends were trimmed by 7 bases and 1 base, with 12 bases remaining between them. The CDR3 has 14 amino acids. In germline, CDR1 is SGHDT, CDR2 YYEEEE. The chain's CDR3 is CASYKRGSNQPQHF. CDR3 DNA: TGTGCCAGCTATAAACGAGGAAGCAATCAGCCCCAGCATTTT.

The rearrangement links TRBV9 to TRBJ1-5; 8 bases fit TRBD1. Germline values: CDR1 SGDLS, CDR2 YYNGEE. CDR3 length equals 14 residues. Unmatched junction bases numbered 7, after V lost 5 bases and J lost 6 bases. CDR3 protein: CASRDGQGGQPQHF. The CDR3 bases are TGTGCCAGCAGAGATGGACAGGGAGGTCAGCCCCAGCATTTT. Together with reference TRBV9 and TRBJ1-5, the CDR3 gives the full variable domain: DSGVTQTPKHLITATGQRVTLRCSPRSGDLSVYWYQQSLDQGLQFLIQYYNGEERAKGNILERFSAQQFPDLHSELNLSSLELGDSALYFCASRDGQGGQPQHFGDGTRLSIL.